The clone carrying this T cell receptor beta chain was seen at least ten times. Its antigen is undetermined. Bulk tumor genomic DNA, roughly 600 ng per sample, was used as template. Each primary tumor yielded several biopsies, collected far apart from one another at surgery. Patients underwent curative surgery for non-small cell lung cancer (untreated and newly diagnosed). Amplification of the TCR beta CDR3 was achieved through multiplex PCR with 32 V and 13 J primers. TCRdb reanalysed the multiplex PCR reads using MiXCR and keeps one entry per CDR3 protein. Of tens of thousands of distinct CDR3 sequences listed, more than 25% are singletons. This sample stems from a study of immune heterogeneity within non-small cell lung tumors. General study findings and limits: High-frequency T-cell receptor beta clonotypes differed largely between individual patients. Identical dominant CDR3 beta clonotypes spanned tumor sites within a patient, beside site-unique high-frequency clones.

The CDR3 runs to 15 residues. Trimming shortened V by 0 bases and J by 5 bases, and 14 bases separated the two germline ends. The germline gives CDR1 MGHRA, CDR2 YSYEKL. Sequenced sample: lung tumor tissue. The origin of this receptor is a man aged 40-50 years with non-small cell lung cancer. The chain uses TRBV4-1 and TRBJ2-7; D is perhaps TRBD1 (5 bases). CDR3 sequence (DNA): TGCGCCAGCAGCCAAGAAGCCCAGGGTAGGAACGAGCAGTACTTC. Translated, it gives CASSQEAQGRNEQYF.